This T cell receptor (beta chain) was sequenced during a study of vaccination and CD4 T cells after COVID-19. Sequence data for DNA of cultured CD4+ T cells were generated by the Oncomine TCR Beta short-read assay. TCRdb independently ran MiXCR on the PCR reads; one entry per CDR3 protein. The data show 14,000 or so distinct CDR3 sequences, around 55% seen once. The treatment is: roughly 11-day PBMC culture with coronavirus spike peptide pools or control peptides (ViraFEST assay). CDR3 length: 12 amino acids. From germline, CDR1 is SEHNR and CDR2 FQNEAQ (reference sequence). Trimming pared 5 bases from V and 7 bases from J, leaving 8 bases between. About this clonotype: As yet, its antigen is unknown.

The sample was CD4+ T cells from blood, cultured in vitro. The receptor's source is a human donor who had recovered from COVID-19. The gene calls are TRBV7-9 and TRBJ1-4; no definite D call. The CDR3 DNA reads as TGTGCCAGCAGCCTTATGGGTGAAAAACTGTTTTTT. This codes for CASSLMGEKLFF.